Listed below are T cell receptor beta chains from one sample, sequenced in a study of control samples from healthy donors and cancer patients. Clones were read by immunoSEQ multiplex PCR, and TCRdb kept only the in-frame ones, dropping some. The top ten hold less than 15% of the sample, which has under 200,000 clones, roughly 94% seen once. Sequencing used PBMCs. Receptor source: a man between 60 and 75 years old with colorectal cancer. Each CDR3 is given with its conserved first and last residue. Each record gives: V gene, J gene, clone size, D gene, CDR3 DNA, CDR3 protein. D genes are given only for firm matches. A clone size is listed for some rows: how often the clone was seen (once, few, many), or a class if it is expanded.

TRBV3-1/TRBV3-2	TRBJ1-1	NA	NA	TGTGCCAGCAGCCGCAACAGGGCGGCTGAAGCTTTCTTT	CASSRNRAAEAFF
TRBV15	TRBJ1-5	NA	TRBD1	TGTGCCACCAGCAGAGATCGGGACAGAAATCAGCCCCAGCATTTT	CATSRDRDRNQPQHF
TRBV24-1	TRBJ2-3	NA	TRBD1	TGTGCCACCAGCGCGGGACAGGGGGACACAGATACGCAGTATTTT	CATSAGQGDTDTQYF
TRBV11-2	TRBJ2-5	NA	TRBD2	TGTGCCAGCAGCTTAGGGGTTCGACCTGAGAGACTAGCGGTCGAGACCCAGTACTTC	CASSLGVRPERLAVETQYF
TRBV27	TRBJ2-3	NA	TRBD2	TGTGCCAGCAGTTTTTATAGCGGGGGGTGGGGTACGCAGTATTTT	CASSFYSGGWGTQYF
TRBV18	TRBJ1-1	NA	NA	TGTGCCAGCTCACCAAACGGGGACACTGAAGCTTTCTTT	CASSPNGDTEAFF
TRBV2	TRBJ2-7	NA	NA	TGTGCCAGCCGAGCAGCCTACGAGCAGTACTTC	CASRAAYEQYF
TRBV6-5	TRBJ1-5	NA	TRBD1	TGTGCCAGCAGTTACTCCCCACAGGGGAGCGATCAGCCCCAGCATTTT	CASSYSPQGSDQPQHF
TRBV19	TRBJ1-4	NA	NA	TGTGCCACTAGGGAGCCCAATGAAAAACTGTTTTTT	CATREPNEKLFF
TRBV6-5	TRBJ1-4	NA	NA	TGTGCCAGCAGTTGGGACAAGGGAAAACTGTTTTTT	CASSWDKGKLFF
TRBV27	TRBJ1-1	once	TRBD1	TGTGCCAGCAAAAACAGGGGAAACACTGAAGCTTTCTTT	CASKNRGNTEAFF
TRBV3-1/TRBV3-2	TRBJ1-1	NA	TRBD1	TGTGCCAGCAGCCAGTACCCGGGACAGGGTAACACTGAAGCTTTCTTT	CASSQYPGQGNTEAFF
TRBV11-2	TRBJ2-1	NA	NA	TGTGCCAGCAGCTTAGTCCAGATCTCCTACAATGAGCAGTTCTTC	CASSLVQISYNEQFF
TRBV3-1/TRBV3-2	TRBJ1-1	NA	NA	TGTGCCAGCAGCCGAGAAACAGGGAGGAGGATGAACACTGAAGCTTTCTTT	CASSRETGRRMNTEAFF
TRBV3-1/TRBV3-2	TRBJ2-7	NA	NA	TGTGCCAGCAGCCAAGGAGGGGACCCCTACGAGCAGTACTTC	CASSQGGDPYEQYF
TRBV4-1	TRBJ1-2	NA	NA	TGCGCCAGCAGCCAGGACGAGGGACACTATGGCTACACCTTC	CASSQDEGHYGYTF
TRBV4-3	TRBJ1-2	once	NA	TGCGCCAGCAGCCAAACCCCCGGGGCCGCTGCCTATGGCTACACCTTC	CASSQTPGAAAYGYTF
TRBV6-5	TRBJ1-2	once	NA	TGTGCCAGCAGTTACGGGTACCGCAATGGCTACACCTTC	CASSYGYRNGYTF
TRBV15	TRBJ1-4	NA	NA	TGTGCCACCAGCAGAGAGAATCCGACTGCAACTAATGAAAAACTGTTTTTT	CATSRENPTATNEKLFF
TRBV9	TRBJ2-5	NA	TRBD2	TGTGCCAGCAGCCCGGGACTAGCCGGTGAGACCCAGTACTTC	CASSPGLAGETQYF
TRBV12-3/TRBV12-4	TRBJ1-2	once	NA	TGTGCCAGCAGGGGGGTGGTGCGAGGCTACACCTTC	CASRGVVRGYTF
TRBV5-1	TRBJ2-4	NA	NA	TGCGCCAGCAGCCTTGGACCCGTAGCCAAAAACATTCAGTACTTC	CASSLGPVAKNIQYF
TRBV7-9	TRBJ2-1	once	TRBD2	TGTGCCAGCGGCGGGACTAGCGGTCTCAATGAGCAGTTCTTC	CASGGTSGLNEQFF
TRBV6-6	TRBJ2-5	NA	NA	TGTGCCAGCACCCCGCCGGGCAGGCAAGAGACCCAGTACTTC	CASTPPGRQETQYF
TRBV28	TRBJ1-5	few	NA	TGTGCCAGCAGCTTCAGGGGATACGGCAATCAGCCCCAGCATTTT	CASSFRGYGNQPQHF
TRBV9	TRBJ2-5	NA	NA	TGTGCCAGCAGCGTAGACTCCAGGGTGGCGTCCGAGACCCAGTACTTC	CASSVDSRVASETQYF
TRBV5-3	TRBJ1-5	NA	NA	TGTGCCAGAAGCTTAGGCGGATGGGGCAATCAGCCCCAGCATTTT	CARSLGGWGNQPQHF
TRBV6-5	TRBJ1-2	NA	NA	TGTGCCAGCAGCCCCCCGGGGTCCAACTATGGCTACACCTTC	CASSPPGSNYGYTF
TRBV11-3	TRBJ1-1	NA	NA	TGTGCCAGCAGCCGCGCGCGGACCGCTGAAGCTTTCTTT	CASSRARTAEAFF
TRBV2	TRBJ2-1	NA	TRBD2	TGTGCCAGCGATAACCCGGGACTAGCGGGGGGCAATGAGCAGTTCTTC	CASDNPGLAGGNEQFF
TRBV19	TRBJ1-3	NA	NA	TGTGCCAGTAGCCCGGCAGGGGCCCTCTCTGGAAACACCATATATTTT	CASSPAGALSGNTIYF
TRBV29-1	TRBJ1-1	NA	TRBD1	TGCAGCGTGGGGTTGGGGACAGGGAACACTGAAGCTTTCTTT	CSVGLGTGNTEAFF
TRBV4-1	TRBJ1-2	NA	NA	TGCGCCAGCAGCCCTCTCCCCAGGACTGCGCCCTATGGCTACACCTTC	CASSPLPRTAPYGYTF
TRBV19	TRBJ2-3	NA	NA	TGTGCCAGTAGTATAGGGCTAGGACTCACAGATACGCAGTATTTT	CASSIGLGLTDTQYF
TRBV12-3/TRBV12-4	TRBJ2-7	once	NA	TGTGCCAGCAGTCACCTTCGGAACGAGCAGTACTTC	CASSHLRNEQYF
TRBV6-2/TRBV6-3	TRBJ2-6	NA	TRBD1	TGTGCCAGCAGTCCCCGGGACAGGGCTCTAGCTGGGGCCAACGTCCTGACTTTC	CASSPRDRALAGANVLTF
TRBV30	TRBJ2-5	NA	NA	TGTGCCTGGAGTCCCCGGGAGACCCAGTACTTC	CAWSPRETQYF
TRBV28	TRBJ1-1	NA	NA	TGTGCCAGCAGTTATCGGGTGCAAGCTTTCTTT	CASSYRVQAFF
TRBV5-1	TRBJ2-7	NA	NA	TGCGCCAGCAGTCCGAGGGGGGGCGACTCCTACGAGCAGTACTTC	CASSPRGGDSYEQYF
TRBV6-1	TRBJ1-2	once	TRBD1	TGTGCCAGCAGTGAAACAGGGGGATGGTATGGCTACACCTTC	CASSETGGWYGYTF
TRBV20-1	TRBJ1-4	NA	TRBD1	TGCAGTGCTAGTGGCCCCTCCGACAGGGGGCAGGGGGCAACTAATGAAAAACTGTTTTTT	CSASGPSDRGQGATNEKLFF
TRBV7-9	TRBJ2-3	NA	NA	TGTGCCAGCAGCTTAGAGGAGAGGACAGACCTCACAGATACGCAGTATTTT	CASSLEERTDLTDTQYF
TRBV7-2	TRBJ2-1	NA	TRBD2	TGTGCCAGCAGCTTAGCCGTAGCGGGGGGGCCCTACAATGAGCAGTTCTTC	CASSLAVAGGPYNEQFF
TRBV19	TRBJ1-1	NA	NA	TGTGCCAGTAGTATGCAACAGGGCCTGAACACTGAAGCTTTCTTT	CASSMQQGLNTEAFF
TRBV6-5	TRBJ1-1	NA	TRBD1	TGTGCCAGCAATATTCGGGGACAGGAGGTTTTCTTT	CASNIRGQEVFF
TRBV27	TRBJ1-2	NA	NA	TGTGCCAGCAGTTTATCAGGGGGTGAAGGCTACACCTTC	CASSLSGGEGYTF
TRBV24-1	TRBJ1-5	NA	NA	TGTGCCACCAGACCAGGGACTTATGGCAATCAGCCCCAGCATTTT	CATRPGTYGNQPQHF
TRBV7-2	TRBJ1-5	NA	NA	TGTGCCAGCAGCTTAGGGAGCGGGCAGGGGTATCAGCCCCAGCATTTT	CASSLGSGQGYQPQHF
TRBV3-1/TRBV3-2	TRBJ2-3	NA	NA	TGTGCCAGCAGCCAAGGTGGGACAGATACGCAGTATTTT	CASSQGGTDTQYF
TRBV27	TRBJ2-1	NA	TRBD2	TGTGCCAGCAGTTTGCGCCGTAGCGGGGGGGCCCGCGATGAGCAGTTCTTC	CASSLRRSGGARDEQFF
TRBV24-1	TRBJ2-1	NA	NA	TGTGCCACCAGTGACCCACAGGGCAATGAGCAGTTCTTC	CATSDPQGNEQFF
TRBV27	TRBJ2-7	NA	NA	TGTGCCAGCAGTTCGCGGGGAACCGCGCCTTTC	CASSSRGTAPF
TRBV25-1	TRBJ1-1	few	NA	TGTGCCAGCACCTTTGGGGGGAACACTGAAGCTTTCTTT	CASTFGGNTEAFF